The 5 T cell receptor beta chains below come from one sample, sequenced in a study of blood T cell dynamics during melanoma immunotherapy. The protocol was immunoSEQ multiplex PCR, while the TCRdb copy is restricted to in-frame clones and leaves out a portion. This sample has approximately 22,000 clones, with roughly 87% found just once. Described time point: pre-treatment baseline. The material was blood, obtained from a patient treated with checkpoint blockade. The source of these receptors is a human donor with melanoma.

CDR3 nucleotides: TGTGCCAGCTCCCGGACTGCCTCCTACGAGCAGTACTTC. Translation gives CASSRTASYEQYF. The chain recombines TRBV18 with TRBJ2-7, with D maybe TRBD2 (5 bases). The length of the CDR3 is 13 residues. Trimming pared 6 bases from V and 0 bases from J, leaving 9 bases between. Germline V gives CDR1 KGHSH, CDR2 LQKENI.

The J gene is TRBJ2-2, the V gene TRBV5-1, with 7 bases lining up with TRBD2. This CDR3 has 14 amino acids. With 4 bases clipped from V and 11 bases from J, the junction kept 11 bases outside the gene matches. The germline V gene encodes CDR1 SGHRS and CDR2 YFSETQ. Here the CDR3 DNA reads TGCGCCAGCAGCCCCGGGACTATCTTCGTTGAGCTGTTTTTT. Translating it yields CASSPGTIFVELFF.

The chain combines TRBV5-6 with TRBJ2-5; D unclear. Trimming left V 3 bases short and J 4 bases short, with 10 bases between. The CDR3 extends over 13 amino acids. The germline V gene has CDR1 SGHDT and CDR2 YYEEEE. The CDR3 DNA is TGTGCCAGCAGCTCATTATCGGCAGAGACCCAGTACTTC. It codes for CASSSLSAETQYF.

The chain is built from TRBV28 and TRBJ1-5; TRBD1 is a possible D gene (6 bases). V lost 3 bases to trimming and J lost 5 bases, with 11 bases between them. The V gene's germline CDR1 is MDHEN and CDR2 SYDVKM. This CDR3 has 14 amino acids. The CDR3 DNA is TGTGCCAGCAGTTTCGGGACAAACTATCAGCCCCAGCATTTT. Amino acid sequence: CASSFGTNYQPQHF.

This chain uses TRBV7-3 with TRBJ1-1; TRBD1 matches 7 bases. CDR3 length: 13 amino acids. V shed 1 base and J 6 bases; nucleotides not matched to a gene: 2. Germline CDR1 SGHTA, CDR2 FQGTGA. CDR3 sequence (DNA): TGTGCCAGCAGCTTAATTGACAGGGCTGAAGCTTTCTTT. This sequence encodes CASSLIDRAEAFF.